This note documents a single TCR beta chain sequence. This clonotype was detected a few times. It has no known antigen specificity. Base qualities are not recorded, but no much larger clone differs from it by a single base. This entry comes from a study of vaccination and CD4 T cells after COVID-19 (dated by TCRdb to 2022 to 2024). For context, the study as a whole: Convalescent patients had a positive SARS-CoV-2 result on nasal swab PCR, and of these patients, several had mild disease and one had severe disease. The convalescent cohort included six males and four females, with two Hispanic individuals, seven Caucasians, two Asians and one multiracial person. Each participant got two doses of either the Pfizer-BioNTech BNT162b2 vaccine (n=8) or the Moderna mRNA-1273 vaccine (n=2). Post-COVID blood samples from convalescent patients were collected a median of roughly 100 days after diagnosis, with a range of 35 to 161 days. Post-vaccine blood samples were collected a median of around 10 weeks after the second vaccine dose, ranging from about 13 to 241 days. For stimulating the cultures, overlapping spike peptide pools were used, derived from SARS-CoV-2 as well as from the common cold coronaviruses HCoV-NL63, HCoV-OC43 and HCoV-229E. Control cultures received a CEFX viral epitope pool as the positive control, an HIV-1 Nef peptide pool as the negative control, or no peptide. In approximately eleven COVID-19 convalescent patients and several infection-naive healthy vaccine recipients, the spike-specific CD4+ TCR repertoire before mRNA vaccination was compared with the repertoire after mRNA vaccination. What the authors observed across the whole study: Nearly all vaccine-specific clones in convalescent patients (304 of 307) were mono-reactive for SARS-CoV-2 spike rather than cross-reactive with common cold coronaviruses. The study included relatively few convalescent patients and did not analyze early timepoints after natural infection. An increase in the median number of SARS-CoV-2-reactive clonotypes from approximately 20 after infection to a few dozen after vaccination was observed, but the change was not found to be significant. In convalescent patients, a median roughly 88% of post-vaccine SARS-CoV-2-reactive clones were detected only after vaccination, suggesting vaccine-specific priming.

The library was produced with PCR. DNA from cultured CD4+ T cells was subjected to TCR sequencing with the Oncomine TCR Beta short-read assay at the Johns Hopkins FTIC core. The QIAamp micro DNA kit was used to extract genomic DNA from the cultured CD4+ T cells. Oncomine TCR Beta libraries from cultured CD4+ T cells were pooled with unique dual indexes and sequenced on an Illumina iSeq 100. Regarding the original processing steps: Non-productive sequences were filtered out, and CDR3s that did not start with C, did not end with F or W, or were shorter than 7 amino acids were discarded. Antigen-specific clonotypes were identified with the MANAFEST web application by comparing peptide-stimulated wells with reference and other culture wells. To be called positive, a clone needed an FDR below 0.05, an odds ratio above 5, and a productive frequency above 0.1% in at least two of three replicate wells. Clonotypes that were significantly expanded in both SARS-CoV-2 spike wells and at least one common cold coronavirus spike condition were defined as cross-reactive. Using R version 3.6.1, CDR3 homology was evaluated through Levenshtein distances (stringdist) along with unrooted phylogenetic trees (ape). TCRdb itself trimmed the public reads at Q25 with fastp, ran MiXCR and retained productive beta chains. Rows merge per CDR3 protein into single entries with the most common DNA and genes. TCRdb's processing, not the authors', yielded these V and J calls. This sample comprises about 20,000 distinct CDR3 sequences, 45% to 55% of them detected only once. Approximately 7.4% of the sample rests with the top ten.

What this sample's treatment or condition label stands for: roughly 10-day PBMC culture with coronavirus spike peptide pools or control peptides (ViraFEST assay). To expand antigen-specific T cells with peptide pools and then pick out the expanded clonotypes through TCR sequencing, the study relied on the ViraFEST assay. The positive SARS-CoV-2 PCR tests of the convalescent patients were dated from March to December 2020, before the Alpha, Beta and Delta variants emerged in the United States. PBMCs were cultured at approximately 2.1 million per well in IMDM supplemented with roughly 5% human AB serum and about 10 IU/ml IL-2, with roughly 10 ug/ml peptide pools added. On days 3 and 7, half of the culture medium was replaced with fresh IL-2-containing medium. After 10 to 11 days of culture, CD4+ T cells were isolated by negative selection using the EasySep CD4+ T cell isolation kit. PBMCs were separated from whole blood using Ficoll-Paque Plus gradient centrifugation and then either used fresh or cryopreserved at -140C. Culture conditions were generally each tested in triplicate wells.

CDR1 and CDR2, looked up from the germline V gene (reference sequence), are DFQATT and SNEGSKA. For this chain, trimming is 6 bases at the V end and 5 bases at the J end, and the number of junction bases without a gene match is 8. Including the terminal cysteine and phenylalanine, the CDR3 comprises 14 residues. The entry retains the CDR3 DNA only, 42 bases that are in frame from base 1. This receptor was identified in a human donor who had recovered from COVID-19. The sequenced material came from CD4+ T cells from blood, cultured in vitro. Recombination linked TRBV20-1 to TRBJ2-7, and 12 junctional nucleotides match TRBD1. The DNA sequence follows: TGCAGTGCCAGACGGGGACAGGGGGCGGACGAGCAGTACTTC. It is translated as CSARRGQGADEQYF.